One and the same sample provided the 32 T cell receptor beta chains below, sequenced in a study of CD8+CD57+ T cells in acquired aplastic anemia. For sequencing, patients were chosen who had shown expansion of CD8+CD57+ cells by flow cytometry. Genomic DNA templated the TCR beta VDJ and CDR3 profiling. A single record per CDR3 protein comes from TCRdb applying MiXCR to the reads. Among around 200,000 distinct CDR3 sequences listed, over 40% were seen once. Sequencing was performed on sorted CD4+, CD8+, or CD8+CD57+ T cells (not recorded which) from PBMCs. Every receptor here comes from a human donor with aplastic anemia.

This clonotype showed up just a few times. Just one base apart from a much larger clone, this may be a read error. This CDR3 is CSTLSGGLSYEQYF. The CDR3 DNA follows: TGCAGTACTCTTAGCGGGGGGCTCTCCTACGAGCAGTACTTC. This chain connects TRBV20-1 to TRBJ2-7; 10 bases match TRBD2. Trimming cost V 8 bases and J 0 bases; bases outside gene matches: 7. Germline assignment: CDR1 DFQATT and CDR2 SNEGSKA (reference sequence). The CDR3 length is 14 residues.

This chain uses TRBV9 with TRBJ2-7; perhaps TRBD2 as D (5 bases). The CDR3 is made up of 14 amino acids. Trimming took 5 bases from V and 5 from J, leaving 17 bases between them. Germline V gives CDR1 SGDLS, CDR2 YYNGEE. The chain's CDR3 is CASSRGGSNHEQYF. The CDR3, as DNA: TGTGCCAGCAGTCGTGGAGGCTCCAACCACGAGCAGTACTTC.

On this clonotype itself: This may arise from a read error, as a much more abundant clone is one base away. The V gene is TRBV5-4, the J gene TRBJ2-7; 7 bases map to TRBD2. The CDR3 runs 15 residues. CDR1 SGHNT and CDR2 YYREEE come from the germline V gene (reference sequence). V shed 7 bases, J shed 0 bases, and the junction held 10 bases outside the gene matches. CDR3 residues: CASGYPRGVSYEQYF. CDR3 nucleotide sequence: TGTGCCAGCGGCTACCCACGGGGGGTCTCCTACGAGCAGTACTTC.

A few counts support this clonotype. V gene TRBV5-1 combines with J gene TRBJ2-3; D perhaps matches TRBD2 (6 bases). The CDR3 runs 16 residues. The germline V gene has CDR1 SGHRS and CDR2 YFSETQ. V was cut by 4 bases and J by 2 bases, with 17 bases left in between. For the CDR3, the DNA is TGCGCCAGCAGCGCGGCCGGGACTTTCCCCACAGATACGCAGTATTTT. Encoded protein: CASSAAGTFPTDTQYF. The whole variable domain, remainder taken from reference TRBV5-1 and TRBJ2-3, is KAGVTQTPRYLIKTRGQQVTLSCSPISGHRSVSWYQQTPGQGLQFLFEYFSETQRNKGNFPGRFSGRQFSNSRSEMNVSTLELGDSALYLCASSAAGTFPTDTQYFGPGTRLTVL.

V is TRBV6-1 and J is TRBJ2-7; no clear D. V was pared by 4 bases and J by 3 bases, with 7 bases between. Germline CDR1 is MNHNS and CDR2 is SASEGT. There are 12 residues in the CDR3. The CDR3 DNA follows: TGTGCCAGCAGTGGGTTCAACTACGAGCAGTACTTC. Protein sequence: CASSGFNYEQYF.

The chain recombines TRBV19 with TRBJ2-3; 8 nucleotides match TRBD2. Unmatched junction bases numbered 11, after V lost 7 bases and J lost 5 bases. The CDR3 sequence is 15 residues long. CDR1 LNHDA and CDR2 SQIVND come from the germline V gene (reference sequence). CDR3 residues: CASTVERGHEDTQYF. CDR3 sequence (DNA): TGTGCCAGTACGGTCGAGCGGGGGCATGAAGATACGCAGTATTTT.

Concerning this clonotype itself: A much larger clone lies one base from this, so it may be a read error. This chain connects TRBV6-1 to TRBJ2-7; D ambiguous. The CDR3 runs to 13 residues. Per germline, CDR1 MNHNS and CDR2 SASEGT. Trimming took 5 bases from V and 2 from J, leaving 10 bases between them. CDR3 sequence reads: CASSPLGPYEQYF. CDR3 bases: TGTGCCAGCAGTCCCCTGGGCCCCTACGAGCAGTACTTC.

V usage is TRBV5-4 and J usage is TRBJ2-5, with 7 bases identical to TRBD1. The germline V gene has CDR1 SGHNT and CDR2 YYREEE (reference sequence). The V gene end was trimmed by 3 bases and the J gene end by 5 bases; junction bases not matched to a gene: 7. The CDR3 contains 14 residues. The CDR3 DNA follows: TGTGCCAGCAGCTACTCCGGGACAGCGGAGACCCAGTACTTC. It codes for CASSYSGTAETQYF.

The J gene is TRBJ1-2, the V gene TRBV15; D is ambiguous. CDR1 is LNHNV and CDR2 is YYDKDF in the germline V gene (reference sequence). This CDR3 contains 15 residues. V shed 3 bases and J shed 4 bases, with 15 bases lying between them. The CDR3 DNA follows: TGTGCCACCAGCAGCCGACCGAATCCGACCTATGGCTACACCTTC. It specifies CATSSRPNPTYGYTF. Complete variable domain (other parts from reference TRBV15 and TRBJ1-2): DAMVIQNPRYQVTQFGKPVTLSCSQTLNHNVMYWYQQKSSQAPKLLFHYYDKDFNNEADTPDNFQSRRPNTSFCFLDIRSPGLGDTAMYLCATSSRPNPTYGYTFGSGTRLTVV.

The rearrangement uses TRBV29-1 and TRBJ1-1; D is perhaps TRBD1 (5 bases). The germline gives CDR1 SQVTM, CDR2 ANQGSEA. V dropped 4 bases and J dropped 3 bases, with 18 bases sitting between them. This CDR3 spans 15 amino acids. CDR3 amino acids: CSVALDPGAYTEAFF. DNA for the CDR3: TGCAGCGTTGCCTTGGACCCCGGGGCCTACACTGAAGCTTTCTTT.

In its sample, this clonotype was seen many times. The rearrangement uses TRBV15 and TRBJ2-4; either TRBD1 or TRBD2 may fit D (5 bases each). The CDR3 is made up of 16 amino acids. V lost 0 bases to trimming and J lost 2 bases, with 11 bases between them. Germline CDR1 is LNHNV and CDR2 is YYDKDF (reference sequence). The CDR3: CATSRDTGPTKNIQYF. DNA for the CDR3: TGTGCCACCAGCAGAGACACGGGGCCAACCAAAAACATTCAGTACTTC.

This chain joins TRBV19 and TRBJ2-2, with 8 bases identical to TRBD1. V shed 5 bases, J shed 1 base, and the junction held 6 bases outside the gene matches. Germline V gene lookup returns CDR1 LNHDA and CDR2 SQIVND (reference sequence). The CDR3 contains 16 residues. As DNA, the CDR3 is TGTGCCAGTAGTCTTATCGGACAGGGGAACACCGGGGAGCTGTTTTTT. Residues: CASSLIGQGNTGELFF.

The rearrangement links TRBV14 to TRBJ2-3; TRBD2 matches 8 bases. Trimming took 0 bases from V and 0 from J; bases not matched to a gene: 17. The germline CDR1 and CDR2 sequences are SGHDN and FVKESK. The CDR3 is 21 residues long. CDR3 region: CASSQEASRREEGVSTDTQYF. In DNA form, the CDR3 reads TGTGCCAGCAGCCAAGAGGCTTCAAGGCGGGAGGAGGGGGTTAGCACAGATACGCAGTATTTT. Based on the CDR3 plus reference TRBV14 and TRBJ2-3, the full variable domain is EAGVTQFPSHSVIEKGQTVTLRCDPISGHDNLYWYRRVMGKEIKFLLHFVKESKQDESGMPNNRFLAERTGGTYSTLKVQPAELEDSGVYFCASSQEASRREEGVSTDTQYFGPGTRLTVL.

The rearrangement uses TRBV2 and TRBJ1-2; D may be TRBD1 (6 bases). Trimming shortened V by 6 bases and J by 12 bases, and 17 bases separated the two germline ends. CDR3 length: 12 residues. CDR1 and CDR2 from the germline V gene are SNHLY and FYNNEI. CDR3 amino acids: CASRAGQYGHTF. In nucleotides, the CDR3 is TGTGCCAGCAGGGCCGGACAGTATGGTCACACCTTC.

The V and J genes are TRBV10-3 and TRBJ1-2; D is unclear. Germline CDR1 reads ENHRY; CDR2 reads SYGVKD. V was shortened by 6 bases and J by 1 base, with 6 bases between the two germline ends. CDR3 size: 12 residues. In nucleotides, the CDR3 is TGTGCCATCAGGGACGGTAACTATGGCTACACCTTC. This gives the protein CAIRDGNYGYTF.

CDR3 nucleotide sequence: TGTGCCAGTAGTATAGAGAGAAGAACAGGGGGCGAGCAGTACTTC. Protein: CASSIERRTGGEQYF. This chain joins TRBV2 and TRBJ2-7, with 8 bases that match TRBD1. The CDR3 contains 15 residues. CDR1 and CDR2 from the germline V gene are SNHLY and FYNNEI. Unmatched junction bases numbered 16, after V lost 9 bases and J lost 6 bases.

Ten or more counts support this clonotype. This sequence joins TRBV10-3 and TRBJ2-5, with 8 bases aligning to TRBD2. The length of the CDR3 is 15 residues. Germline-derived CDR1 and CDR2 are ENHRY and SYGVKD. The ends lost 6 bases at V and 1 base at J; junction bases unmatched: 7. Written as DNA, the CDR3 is TGTGCCATCAGCGATACTAGCGGACCCCAAGAGACCCAGTACTTC. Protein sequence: CAISDTSGPQETQYF.

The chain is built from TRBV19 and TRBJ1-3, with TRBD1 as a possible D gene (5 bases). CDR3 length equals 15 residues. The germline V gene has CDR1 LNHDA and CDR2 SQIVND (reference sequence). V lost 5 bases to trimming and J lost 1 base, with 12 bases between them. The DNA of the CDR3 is TGTGCCAGTAGTTCGGTGGCAGGGTCTGGAAACACCATATATTTT. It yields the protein CASSSVAGSGNTIYF.

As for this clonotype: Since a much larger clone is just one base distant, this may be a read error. Here the CDR3 DNA reads TGTGCCAGCAGCTTAGGACGCGAAGAGACCCAGCACTTC. The encoded protein is CASSLGREETQHF. The chain employs TRBV7-3 and TRBJ2-5; unclear D gene. The CDR3 is 13 residues long. Germline V gene lookup returns CDR1 SGHTA and CDR2 FQGTGA. The entire variable domain, with the rest obtained from reference TRBV7-3 and TRBJ2-5, is as follows: GAGVSQTPSNKVTEKGKYVELRCDPISGHTALYWYRQSLGQGPEFLIYFQGTGAADDSGLPNDRFFAVRPEGSVSTLKIQRTERGDSAVYLCASSLGREETQHFGPGTRLLVL.

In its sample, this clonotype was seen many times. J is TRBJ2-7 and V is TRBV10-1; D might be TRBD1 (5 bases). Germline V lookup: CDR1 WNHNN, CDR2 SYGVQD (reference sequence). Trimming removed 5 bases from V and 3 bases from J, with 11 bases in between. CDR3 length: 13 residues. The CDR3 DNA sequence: TGCGCCAGCAGTCCGGACAACCTCTACGAGCAGTACTTC. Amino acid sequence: CASSPDNLYEQYF.

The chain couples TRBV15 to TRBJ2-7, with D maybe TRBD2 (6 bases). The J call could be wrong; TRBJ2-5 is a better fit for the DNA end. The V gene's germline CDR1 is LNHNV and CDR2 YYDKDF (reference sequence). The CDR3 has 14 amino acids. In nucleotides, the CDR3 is TGTGCCACCAGCGCCCGGGGGTACCAAGAGACCCAGTACTTC. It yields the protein CATSARGYQETQYF.

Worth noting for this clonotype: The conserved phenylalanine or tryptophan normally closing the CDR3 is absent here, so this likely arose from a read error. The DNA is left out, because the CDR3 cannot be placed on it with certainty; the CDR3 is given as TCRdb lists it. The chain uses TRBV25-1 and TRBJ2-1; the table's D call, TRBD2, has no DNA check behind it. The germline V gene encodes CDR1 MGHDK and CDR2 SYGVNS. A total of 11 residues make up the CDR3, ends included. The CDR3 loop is CASGSSRLSFL.

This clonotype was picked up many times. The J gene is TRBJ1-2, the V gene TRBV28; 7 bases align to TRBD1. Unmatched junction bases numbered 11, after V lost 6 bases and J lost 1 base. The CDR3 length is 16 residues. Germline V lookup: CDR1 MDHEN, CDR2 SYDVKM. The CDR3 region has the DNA TGTGCCAGCAGACGAGGCTCGCAGGGGGTTAACTATGGCTACACCTTC. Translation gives CASRRGSQGVNYGYTF.

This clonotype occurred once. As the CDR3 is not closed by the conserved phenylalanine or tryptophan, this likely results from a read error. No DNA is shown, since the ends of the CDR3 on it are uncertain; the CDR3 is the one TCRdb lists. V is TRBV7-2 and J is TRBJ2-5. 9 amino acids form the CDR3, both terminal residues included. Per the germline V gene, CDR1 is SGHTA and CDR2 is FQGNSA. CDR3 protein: CASSFRFTL.

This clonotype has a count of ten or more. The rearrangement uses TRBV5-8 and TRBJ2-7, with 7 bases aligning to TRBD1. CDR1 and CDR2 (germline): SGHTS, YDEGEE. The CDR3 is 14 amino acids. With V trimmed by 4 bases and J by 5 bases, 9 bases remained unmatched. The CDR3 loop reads CASSARGQHHEQYF. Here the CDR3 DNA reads TGTGCCAGCAGCGCTAGGGGACAGCACCACGAGCAGTACTTC.

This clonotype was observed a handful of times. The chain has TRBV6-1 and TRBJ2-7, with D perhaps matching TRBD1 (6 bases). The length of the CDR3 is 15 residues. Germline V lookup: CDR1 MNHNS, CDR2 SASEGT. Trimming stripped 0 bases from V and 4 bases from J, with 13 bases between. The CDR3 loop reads CASSEAVQGKYEQYF. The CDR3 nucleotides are TGTGCCAGCAGTGAAGCGGTGCAGGGGAAGTACGAGCAGTACTTC.

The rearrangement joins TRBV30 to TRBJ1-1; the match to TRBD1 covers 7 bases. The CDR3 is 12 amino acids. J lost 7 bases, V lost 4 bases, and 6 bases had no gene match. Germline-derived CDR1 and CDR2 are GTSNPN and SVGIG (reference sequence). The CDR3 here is CAWTRGPDEAFF. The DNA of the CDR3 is TGTGCCTGGACGAGGGGGCCCGATGAAGCTTTCTTT. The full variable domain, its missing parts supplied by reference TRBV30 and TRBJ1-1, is SQTIHQWPATLVQPVGSPLSLECTVEGTSNPNLYWYRQAAGRGLQLLFYSVGIGQISSEVPQNLSASRPQDRQFILSSKKLLLSDSGFYLCAWTRGPDEAFFGQGTRLTVV.

The CDR3 nucleotides are TGTGCCATCAGTGAGTCGTGGGTTCAGCCCCAGCATTTT. Protein sequence: CAISESWVQPQHF. The chain has TRBV10-3 and TRBJ1-5; unclear D gene. Germline assignment: CDR1 ENHRY and CDR2 SYGVKD. Between the trimmed V and J ends, which lost 0 bases and 6 bases, there was a span of 6 bases. The CDR3 totals 13 residues.

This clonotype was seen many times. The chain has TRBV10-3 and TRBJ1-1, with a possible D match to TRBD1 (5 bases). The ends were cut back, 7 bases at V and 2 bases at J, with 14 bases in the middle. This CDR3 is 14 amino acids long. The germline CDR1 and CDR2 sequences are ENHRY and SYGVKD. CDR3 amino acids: CAINPTESNTEAFF. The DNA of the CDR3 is TGTGCCATCAACCCGACAGAGAGTAACACTGAAGCTTTCTTT.

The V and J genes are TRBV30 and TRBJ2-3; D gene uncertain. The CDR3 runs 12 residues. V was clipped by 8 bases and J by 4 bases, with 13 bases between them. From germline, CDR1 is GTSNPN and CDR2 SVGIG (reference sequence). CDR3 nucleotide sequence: TGTGCCGTGATGGGTAGTTCAGATACGCAGTATTTT. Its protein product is CAVMGSSDTQYF.

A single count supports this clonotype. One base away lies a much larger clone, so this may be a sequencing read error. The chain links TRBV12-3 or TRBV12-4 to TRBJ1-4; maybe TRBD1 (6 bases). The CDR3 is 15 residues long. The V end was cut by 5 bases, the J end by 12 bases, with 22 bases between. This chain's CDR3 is CASSPRQDSGEELFF. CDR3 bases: TGTGCCAGCAGTCCCAGACAGGACTCGGGGGAAGAACTGTTTTTT.

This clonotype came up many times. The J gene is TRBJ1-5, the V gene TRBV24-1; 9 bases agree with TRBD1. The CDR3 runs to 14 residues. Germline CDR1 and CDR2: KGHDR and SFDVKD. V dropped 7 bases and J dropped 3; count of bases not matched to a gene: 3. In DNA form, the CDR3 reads TGTGCCACCAGCGGACAGGGGAACAATCAGCCCCAGCATTTT. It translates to CATSGQGNNQPQHF.